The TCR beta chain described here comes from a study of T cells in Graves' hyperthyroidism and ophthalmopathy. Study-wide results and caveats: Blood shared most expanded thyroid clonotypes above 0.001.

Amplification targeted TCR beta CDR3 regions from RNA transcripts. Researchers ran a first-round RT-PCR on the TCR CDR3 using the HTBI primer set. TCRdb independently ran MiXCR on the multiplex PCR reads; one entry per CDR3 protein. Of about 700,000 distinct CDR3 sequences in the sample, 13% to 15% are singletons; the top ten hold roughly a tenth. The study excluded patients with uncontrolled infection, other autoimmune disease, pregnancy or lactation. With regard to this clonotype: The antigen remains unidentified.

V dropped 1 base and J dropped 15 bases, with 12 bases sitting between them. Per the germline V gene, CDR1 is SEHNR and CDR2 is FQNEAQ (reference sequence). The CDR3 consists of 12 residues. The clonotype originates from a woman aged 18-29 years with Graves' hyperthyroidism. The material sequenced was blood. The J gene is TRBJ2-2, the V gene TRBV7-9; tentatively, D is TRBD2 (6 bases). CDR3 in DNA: TGTGCCAGCAGCTTAGTCTCAGGGAGGATGTTTTTT. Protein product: CASSLVSGRMFF.